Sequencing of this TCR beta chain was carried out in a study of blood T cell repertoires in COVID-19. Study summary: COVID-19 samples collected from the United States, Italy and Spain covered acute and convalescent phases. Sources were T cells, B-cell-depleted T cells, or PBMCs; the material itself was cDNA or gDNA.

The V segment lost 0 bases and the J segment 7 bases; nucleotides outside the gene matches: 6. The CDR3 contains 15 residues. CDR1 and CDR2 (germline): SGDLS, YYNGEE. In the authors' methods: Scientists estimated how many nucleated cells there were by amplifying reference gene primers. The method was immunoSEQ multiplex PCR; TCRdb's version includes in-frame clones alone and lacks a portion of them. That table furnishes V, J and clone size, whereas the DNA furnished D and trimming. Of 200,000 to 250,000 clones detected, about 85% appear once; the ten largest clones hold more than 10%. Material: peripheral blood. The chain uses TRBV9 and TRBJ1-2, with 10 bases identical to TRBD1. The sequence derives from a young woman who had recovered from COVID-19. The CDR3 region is CASSVETGGVGGYTF. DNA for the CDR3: TGTGCCAGCAGCGTAGAGACAGGGGGCGTGGGTGGCTACACCTTC. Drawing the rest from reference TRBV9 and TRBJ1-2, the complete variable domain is DSGVTQTPKHLITATGQRVTLRCSPRSGDLSVYWYQQSLDQGLQFLIQYYNGEERAKGNILERFSAQQFPDLHSELNLSSLELGDSALYFCASSVETGGVGGYTFGSGTRLTVV.